The clone carrying this T cell receptor (beta chain) showed up just once. The record originates from a study of T-cell memory formation after mild COVID-19. TCRdb re-analysed the 5' RACE reads in MiXCR, keeping a single row per CDR3 protein. The table records approximately 240,000 distinct CDR3 sequences, about a sixth of them present only once. J lost 5 bases, V lost 6 bases, and 9 bases had no gene match. CDR1 and CDR2 (germline): SQVTM, ANQGSEA. The CDR3 runs to 13 residues. The clonotype originates from a man between 18 and 29 years old who had mild COVID-19 (a few samples of this study predate the infection). Cell type and time point are not known. Sample: PBMCs or a T cell subset sorted from them (not recorded which). The V call is TRBV29-1, the J call TRBJ1-1; 7 nucleotides agree with TRBD1. The DNA for the CDR3 is TGCAGCGTGGACAGGAACTCGGGGACTGAAGCTTTCTTT. It codes for CSVDRNSGTEAFF.